The 12 T cell receptor beta chains reported below all come from one sample, sequenced in a study of T-cell memory formation after mild COVID-19. Each CDR3 protein is one row after TCRdb ran MiXCR on the 5' RACE reads. The data contain about 560,000 distinct CDR3 sequences, 20% to 25% of them singletons. Sequenced input: PBMCs or a T cell subset sorted from them (not recorded which). The origin of the receptors is an adult woman who had mild COVID-19 (a few samples of this study predate the infection). Cell type and time point are not known.

The rearrangement uses TRBV4-3 and TRBJ2-1; D is uncertain. Germline CDR1 reads LGHNA; CDR2 reads YSLEER. The V end was cut by 0 bases, the J end by 6 bases, with 9 bases between. The CDR3 is made up of 14 amino acids. This chain's CDR3 is CASSQDLRVNEQFF. DNA of the CDR3: TGCGCCAGCAGCCAAGATTTAAGGGTCAATGAGCAGTTCTTC.

The rearrangement uses TRBV29-1 and TRBJ2-7; TRBD1 matches 9 bases. Germline V gives CDR1 SQVTM, CDR2 ANQGSEA. The CDR3 has 13 amino acids. Losses at the gene ends were 7 bases for V and 2 bases for J; bases not matched to a gene: 6. The CDR3 DNA is TGCAGCGCCCGGGACAGGGAAACCTACGAGCAGTACTTC. It specifies CSARDRETYEQYF.

In this sample, this clonotype turned up a few times. The genes are TRBV5-1 and TRBJ1-1; D is uncertain. Germline V CDR1 and CDR2: SGHRS, YFSETQ. The V end was cut by 0 bases, the J end by 4 bases, with 13 bases between. This CDR3 region has 15 residues. The CDR3 loop reads CASSLDGRKSTEAFF. The CDR3 DNA is TGCGCCAGCAGCTTGGACGGCCGAAAAAGCACTGAAGCTTTCTTT.

The chain has TRBV20-1 and TRBJ2-7; D is undetermined. CDR1 DFQATT and CDR2 SNEGSKA come from the germline V gene (reference sequence). This CDR3 has 13 amino acids. V was shortened by 1 base and J by 0 bases, with 7 bases between the two germline ends. The CDR3 spells CSARGFSSYEQYF. For the CDR3, the DNA is TGCAGTGCTAGAGGCTTTAGCTCCTACGAGCAGTACTTC.

The chain joins TRBV20-1 to TRBJ2-5; 13 bases match TRBD2. The CDR3 is made up of 15 amino acids. Looked up from germline, CDR1 is DFQATT and CDR2 is SNEGSKA (reference sequence). V was pared by 6 bases and J by 4 bases, with 8 bases of the junction left unmatched. DNA of the CDR3: TGCAGTGCAGGAGGACTAGCGGGAGAAGGAGAGACCCAGTACTTC. This gives the protein CSAGGLAGEGETQYF.

V is TRBV2 and J is TRBJ2-7, with TRBD1 matching over 7 bases. The CDR3 consists of 14 residues. Losses at the gene ends were 6 bases for V and 4 bases for J; bases not matched to a gene: 9. Germline loops: CDR1 SNHLY, CDR2 FYNNEI. The CDR3 nucleotides read TGTGCCAGCAGGGGAACCGGACAGGAGTACGAGCAGTACTTC. It yields the protein CASRGTGQEYEQYF.

The chain couples TRBV7-8 to TRBJ2-5; D gene unclear. Trimming shortened V by 1 base and J by 5 bases, and 11 bases separated the two germline ends. The CDR3 sequence is 14 residues long. Per the germline V gene, CDR1 is SGHVS and CDR2 is FQNEAQ. The CDR3 nucleotides are TGTGCCAGCAGCTTAGATCAGGTTGGGGAGACCCAGTACTTC. Amino acid sequence: CASSLDQVGETQYF.

This clonotype was seen a handful of times. The genes are TRBV7-8 and TRBJ1-3; unclear D gene. CDR3 size: 14 residues. Germline values: CDR1 SGHVS, CDR2 FQNEAQ. Between the trimmed V and J ends, which lost 1 base and 4 bases, there was a span of 8 bases. The CDR3 DNA sequence: TGTGCCAGCAGCTTAGGCCCACGGGGAAACACCATATATTTT. Its protein product is CASSLGPRGNTIYF.

The CDR3 reads CSAWDRGNSPLHF. CDR3 DNA sequence: TGCAGTGCTTGGGACAGGGGTAATTCACCCCTCCACTTT. The chain links TRBV20-1 to TRBJ1-6, with 10 nucleotides matching TRBD1. The CDR3 consists of 13 residues. In germline, CDR1 is DFQATT, CDR2 SNEGSKA (reference sequence). V lost 5 bases to trimming and J lost 6 bases; unmatched junction nucleotides: 1.

The chain carries TRBV20-1 and TRBJ2-1, with D maybe TRBD1 (6 bases). Trimming removed 3 bases at V and 12 bases at J, with 12 bases between. This CDR3 is built from 11 residues. Per the germline V gene, CDR1 is DFQATT and CDR2 is SNEGSKA (reference sequence). The CDR3 spells CSASSDRAQFF. The CDR3 DNA reads as TGCAGTGCTAGCTCGGACAGAGCGCAGTTCTTC.

A few counts support this clonotype. The V and J genes are TRBV20-1 and TRBJ1-5; D gene ambiguous. Deletions cut 5 bases from V and 4 bases from J, with 15 bases between. The CDR3 length is 14 residues. Germline CDR1 and CDR2: DFQATT and SNEGSKA (reference sequence). The CDR3 DNA is TGCAGTGCTTCCATTATCGACGGAAATCAGCCCCAGCATTTT. It encodes CSASIIDGNQPQHF.

V gene TRBV6-5 combines with J gene TRBJ1-1; D is possibly TRBD1 (5 bases). With 0 bases removed from V and 9 bases from J, the gap between germline ends came to 14 bases. Germline V lookup: CDR1 MNHEY, CDR2 SVGAGI. This CDR3 has 14 residues. The CDR3 loop is CASSYSDSPWQAFF. In nucleotides, the CDR3 is TGTGCCAGCAGTTACTCCGACAGCCCCTGGCAAGCTTTCTTT.